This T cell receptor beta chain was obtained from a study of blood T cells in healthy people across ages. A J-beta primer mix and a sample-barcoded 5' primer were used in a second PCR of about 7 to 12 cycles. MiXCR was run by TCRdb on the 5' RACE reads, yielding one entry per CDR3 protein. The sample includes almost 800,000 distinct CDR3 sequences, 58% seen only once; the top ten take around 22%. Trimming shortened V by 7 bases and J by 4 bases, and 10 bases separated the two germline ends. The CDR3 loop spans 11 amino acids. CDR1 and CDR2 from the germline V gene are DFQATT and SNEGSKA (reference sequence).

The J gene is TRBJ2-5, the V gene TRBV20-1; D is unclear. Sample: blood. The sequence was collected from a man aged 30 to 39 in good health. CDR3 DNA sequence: TGCAGTGTCTCCTCTGGAGAGACCCAGTACTTC. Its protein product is CSVSSGETQYF.